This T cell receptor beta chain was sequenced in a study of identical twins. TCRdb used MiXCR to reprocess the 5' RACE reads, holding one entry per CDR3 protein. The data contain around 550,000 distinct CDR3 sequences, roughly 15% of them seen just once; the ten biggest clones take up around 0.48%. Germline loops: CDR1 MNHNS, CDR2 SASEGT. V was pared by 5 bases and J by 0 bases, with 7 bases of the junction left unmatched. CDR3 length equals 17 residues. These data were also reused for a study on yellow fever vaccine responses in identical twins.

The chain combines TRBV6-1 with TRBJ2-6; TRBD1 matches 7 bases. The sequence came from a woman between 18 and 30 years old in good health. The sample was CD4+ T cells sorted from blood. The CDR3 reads CASSRKGQYSGANVLTF. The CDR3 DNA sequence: TGTGCCAGCAGTCGTAAGGGACAGTACTCTGGGGCCAACGTCCTGACTTTC.